What follows describes a single T cell receptor (beta chain). Which antigen it targets is not known. Nothing much larger sits one base from this clone, and base qualities are not available. Collaborating institutions collected whole blood in K2EDTA tubes following their own protocols. For TCRbeta analysis, collaborators shipped samples as frozen whole blood, isolated PBMCs, or DNA extracted from either of those sample types. TCRbeta CDR3 regions were amplified from genomic DNA using the immunoSEQ Assay, a bias-controlled multiplex PCR. In the authors' own workflow: Nucleated cell counts per sample were estimated from amplification of reference gene primers within the assay. Sequence reads were collapsed and filtered to measure the absolute abundance of every unique TCRbeta CDR3 rearrangement. For each sample, productive Simpson clonality was calculated as the square root of Simpson's diversity index over productive rearrangements. Here the immuneACCESS table is served through TCRdb, limited to in-frame sequences with V and J called. Missing clones are a known gap in these copies; in checked studies unresolved V genes cover under half, and the rest lacks a known reason. V and J calls and clone size are as listed in that table; D and trimming were resolved from the DNA. Within this sample are 280,000 or so clones, with roughly 88% of them counted one time only. The top ten constitute roughly 9% of the sample.

The data are from a study of blood T cell repertoires in COVID-19 (TCRdb year 2020). Regarding the research as a whole: Samples from collaborators originated in the United States, Italy and Spain and spanned both the acute and convalescent phases of COVID-19. The material from the prospective study consisted of cDNA or gDNA derived from T cells, B-cell-depleted T cells, or PBMCs. Deeply sampled blood TCRbeta repertoires from subjects exposed to, actively infected with, or recovered from COVID-19 were included in the dataset. The repertoires were made available in a free public database intended to serve as a resource for research on the immune response to SARS-CoV-2. Samples were obtained from the ongoing ImmuneRACE study (first 160 participants) and from approximately 1,200 subjects provided by 6 global collaborators. A de-identified subject ID, COVID-19 status, age in years and sex were almost always included in the sample metadata. HLA class I and class II types, where available, came from metadata supplied by the sample provider rather than from assay-based typing.

CDR1 SGHNT and CDR2 YYREEE were looked up in the germline V gene (reference sequence). Spanning cysteine to phenylalanine, the CDR3 consists of 16 amino acids. CDR3 DNA only is kept here, 48 bases in frame from base 1. V was cut back by 5 bases and J by 2 bases, leaving a gap of 17 bases between them. The investigation overall reported the following: How much clinical and demographic metadata was included differed by source and by participant, and the metadata was provided uncurated.

Sequenced input: peripheral blood. The rearrangement combines TRBV5-4 with TRBJ2-1; TRBD2 is possibly the D segment (7 matching bases). This clonotype was obtained from a man in his late teens or twenties with active or convalescent COVID-19. The nucleotide sequence reads TGTGCCAGCAGAAGGTCAAGGGGGGGCCCCTACAATGAGCAGTTCTTC. This codes for CASRRSRGGPYNEQFF.